This T cell receptor beta chain came from a study of tumor-infiltrating lymphocytes in primary liver carcinoma. The overall study: Each sample had roughly 3.65 to 7.5 million productive TCRbeta reads regardless of tissue type.

The length of the CDR3 is 16 residues. The V end lost 6 bases, the J end lost 8 bases, and 23 bases lay between the germline ends. Germline loops: CDR1 SGHAT, CDR2 FQDESV (reference sequence). TCR beta cDNA was prepared out of roughly 450 ng total RNA by means of a constant-region primer. TCR beta libraries came from three nested multiplex PCR rounds using slightly modified ARM-PCR. Investigators reported that the first two PCR rounds, at 10 to 11 cycles each, used TRBV1-TRBV30 forward primers with a C-beta reverse primer. A single record per CDR3 protein comes from TCRdb applying MiXCR to the multiplex PCR reads. The sample has approximately 100,000 distinct CDR3 sequences; around 66% are singletons. RNA and DNA were co-extracted from roughly 20-30 mg of unsorted bulk tissue. Each participant had primary liver carcinoma, and surgical resection was the treatment. The study enrolled treatment-naive patients with chronic HBV infection.

V and J are TRBV11-1 and TRBJ2-1, with D tentatively TRBD2 (6 bases). Sequenced input: liver tumor tissue from sampling region 2. Subset in this sample: tumor region T2, inferior pole. This TCR was sampled from a woman in her sixties or seventies with primary liver carcinoma and hepatitis B virus infection. DNA of the CDR3: TGTGCCAGCAGTCAAATCGCCAGCCAATCGGGGGATGAGCAGTTCTTC. Its protein product is CASSQIASQSGDEQFF. Drawing the rest from reference TRBV11-1 and TRBJ2-1, the complete variable domain is EAEVAQSPRYKITEKSQAVAFWCDPISGHATLYWYRQILGQGPELLVQFQDESVVDDSQLPKDRFSAERLKGVDSTLKIQPAELGDSAMYLCASSQIASQSGDEQFFGPGTRLTVL.